This T cell receptor (beta chain) stems from a study of cytomegalovirus exposure and HLA in healthy donors. PCR was performed using 60 Vbeta and 13 Jbeta primers. Using immunoSEQ multiplex PCR, the repertoire was profiled, and TCRdb retains in-frame clones only, with some absent. In the table there are more than 60,000 clones, 80% of which are singletons. General observations from the study: Analysis performed later showed TCR beta chains linked to HLA being more clonally expanded than equally common others. Presence/absence analyses assumed roughly uniform sequencing depth across donors, which may not hold. With further analysis later on, most CMV-associated TCR beta chains appeared HLA-restricted. There were some public TCRs occurring in many donors, but most TCR sequences were rare.

V gave up 6 bases and J gave up 8 bases, with 19 bases separating them. Germline lookup yields CDR1 MNHNS and CDR2 SASEGT. The CDR3 runs 15 residues. On this clone: The antigen remains unidentified.

Sequenced input: PBMCs. The sequence was collected from a woman aged 25-40 years in good health and CMV-seronegative. This chain joins TRBV6-1 and TRBJ1-4; unclear D gene. This CDR3 reads CASSYLKAINEKLFF. DNA of the CDR3: TGTGCCAGCAGCTACCTAAAAGCCATTAACGAAAAACTGTTTTTT.